The sequence of this T cell receptor beta chain was determined in a study of patients and donors after allogeneic stem cell transplantation. The table lists this clonotype with a few counts. Using its own MiXCR run on the RT-PCR reads, TCRdb lists one record per CDR3 protein. The data contain about a million distinct CDR3 sequences, roughly 18% of them singletons. The CDR3 runs 14 residues. Germline-derived CDR1 and CDR2 are SGHTA and FQGNSA. With 3 bases removed from V and 5 bases from J, the gap between germline ends came to 13 bases. This receptor was obtained from a human donor who was either an allogeneic HSCT recipient or a stem cell or donor lymphocyte infusion donor (not recorded which). It is not recorded whose cells these are; they may come from a transplant donor. The chain joins TRBV7-2 to TRBJ2-5, with a possible D match to TRBD2 (5 bases). Source material: blood, either unsorted or a sorted T cell fraction (not recorded which). The CDR3 reads CASSFIAYGETQYF. DNA for the CDR3: TGTGCCAGCAGCTTCATAGCGTATGGGGAGACCCAGTACTTC.